This TCR beta chain was documented in a study of vaccination effects on CD4 cells after COVID-19. The table came from immunoSEQ multiplex PCR; TCRdb's copy has only in-frame clones and leaves some out. The sample has roughly 75,000 clones; approximately 70% are singletons. The germline CDR1 and CDR2 sequences are MNHEY and SVGAGI. The junction had 5 bases not matched to a gene; V was cut back by 5 bases and J by 4 bases. This CDR3 region has 15 residues. Antigen-specific CD4+ T cells were expanded with viral peptide pools in the ViraFEST assay before sequencing. Subsequent to approximately 9 days of culture, CD4+ T cells were isolated. Nucleocapsid antibodies stayed negative before and after vaccination, showing no earlier SARS-CoV-2 infection. Approximately 2.2 million PBMC per well received approximately 9.4 IU/ml IL-2 and approximately 11 ug/ml peptides in culture. Concerning this clone itself: As yet, its antigen is unknown.

This rearrangement joins TRBV6-5 to TRBJ2-1, with TRBD1 identical over 10 bases. The TCR comes from a human donor who received a COVID-19 vaccine. The material was CD4+ T cells from PBMCs cultured with HCoV-OC43 spike peptides, obtained before COVID-19 vaccination. Documented subset: HCoV-OC43 spike overlapping peptide pool stimulation. Here the CDR3 DNA reads TGTGCCAGCAGTCCCGACAGGGGGCAATACAATGAGCAGTTCTTC. It is translated as CASSPDRGQYNEQFF.